The next 29 T cell receptor beta chains were all read from a single sample in a study of blood T cell repertoires in COVID-19. Sequencing used immunoSEQ multiplex PCR; TCRdb keeps in-frame clones, though not all of them. The sample includes 250,000 to 350,000 clones, approximately 87% seen only once; the top ten take about 3.9%. Sequencing used peripheral blood. These receptors came from a woman aged 50 to 60 with active or convalescent COVID-19.

This chain connects TRBV5-1 to TRBJ2-3, with 12 bases matching TRBD2. The CDR3 runs to 18 residues. Germline-derived CDR1 and CDR2 are SGHRS and YFSETQ. V gave up 4 bases and J gave up 0 bases; unmatched junction bases: 9. CDR3 protein: CASSLRLAGASSTDTQYF. CDR3 nucleotides: TGCGCCAGCAGCCTTCGACTAGCGGGGGCTTCTAGCACAGATACGCAGTATTTT.

This chain joins TRBV6-2 or TRBV6-3 and TRBJ1-5; TRBD1 aligns across 11 bases. With 5 bases clipped from V and 6 bases from J, the junction kept 6 bases outside the gene matches. The CDR3 is 15 residues long. Per the germline V gene, CDR1 is MNHEY and CDR2 is SVGEGT. This CDR3 reads CASSPGQGAVQPQHF. The CDR3, as DNA: TGTGCCAGCAGTCCAGGACAGGGGGCTGTTCAGCCCCAGCATTTT.

The gene calls are TRBV28 and TRBJ1-1, with 7 bases lining up with TRBD1. The CDR3 is 15 residues long. Germline loops: CDR1 MDHEN, CDR2 SYDVKM. The trim removed 3 bases at V and 2 bases at J, leaving 6 bases unmatched. In nucleotides, the CDR3 is TGTGCCAGCAGTTTCAACAGGGGTGGTAACACTGAAGCTTTCTTT. Amino acid sequence: CASSFNRGGNTEAFF.

This sequence joins TRBV27 and TRBJ1-2; D might be TRBD1 (5 bases). Per germline, CDR1 MNHEY and CDR2 SMNVEV (reference sequence). Trimming stripped 5 bases from V and 4 bases from J, with 17 bases between. This CDR3 region has 15 residues. CDR3 loop: CASSPPFGQGYGYTF. As DNA, the CDR3 is TGTGCCAGCAGTCCCCCCTTCGGGCAGGGCTATGGCTACACCTTC.

The chain recombines TRBV5-1 with TRBJ2-5, with 11 bases matching TRBD1. With V trimmed by 4 bases and J by 1 base, 3 bases remained unmatched. CDR1 and CDR2 from the germline V gene are SGHRS and YFSETQ. The CDR3 spans 15 residues. CDR3 sequence: CASSEGTGGQETQYF. The CDR3 DNA follows: TGCGCCAGCAGCGAAGGGACAGGGGGCCAAGAGACCCAGTACTTC.

The chain combines TRBV10-3 with TRBJ2-5; 10 nucleotides align to TRBD1. The CDR3 runs to 13 residues. J gave up 4 bases and V 6 bases, and 2 bases lay outside the gene matches. Germline CDR1 reads ENHRY; CDR2 reads SYGVKD. The CDR3 spells CAIRWDRGETQYF. The CDR3 coding sequence is TGTGCCATCAGATGGGACAGGGGAGAGACCCAGTACTTC.

The V and J genes are TRBV19 and TRBJ1-1; a weak D match, TRBD1 (5 bases). CDR3 length equals 15 residues. The ends were cut back, 3 bases at V and 10 bases at J, with 21 bases in the middle. Germline CDR1 and CDR2: LNHDA and SQIVND (reference sequence). CDR3: CASSMSVLGQIGAFF. The CDR3 region has the DNA TGTGCCAGTAGTATGTCGGTTTTGGGGCAAATCGGAGCTTTCTTT.

This chain uses TRBV12-3 or TRBV12-4 with TRBJ1-1; D is perhaps TRBD1 (6 bases). This CDR3 has 13 residues. Trimming took off 4 bases at V and 2 bases at J, with 8 bases between the two ends. CDR3 nucleotide sequence: TGTGCCAGCAGTTCAGGGGTCAACACTGAAGCTTTCTTT. This translates into CASSSGVNTEAFF.

Concerning this clone: This specimen includes other DNA sequences encoding the same CDR3. This chain connects TRBV3-1 (or the pseudogene TRBV3-2) to TRBJ2-3; possibly TRBD2 for D (6 bases). Germline-derived CDR1 and CDR2 are LGHDT and YNNKEL (reference sequence). The CDR3 sequence is 14 residues long. V lost 2 bases to trimming and J lost 0 bases, with 6 bases between them. CDR3: CASSQRGSTDTQYF. CDR3 nucleotide sequence: TGTGCCAGCAGCCAACGGGGGAGCACAGATACGCAGTATTTT.

This chain joins TRBV3-1 (or the pseudogene TRBV3-2) and TRBJ1-4, with 8 bases aligning to TRBD1. Germline V gives CDR1 LGHDT, CDR2 YNNKEL (reference sequence). This CDR3 spans 15 amino acids. V trimming: 5 bases; J trimming: 4 bases; junction bases outside the gene matches: 6. CDR3 sequence reads: CASSGGTGGNEKLFF. DNA of the CDR3: TGTGCCAGCAGCGGGGGGACAGGCGGTAATGAAAAACTGTTTTTT.

The chain combines TRBV29-1 with TRBJ2-7; D perhaps matches TRBD1 (6 bases). CDR1 is SQVTM, CDR2 ANQGSEA, per germline. V lost 5 bases and J lost 2, with 7 bases in between. This CDR3 has 11 residues. The CDR3 sequence: CSVRTAYEQYF. The CDR3 DNA reads as TGCAGCGTTAGGACAGCCTACGAGCAGTACTTC.

This clone showed up just once. One end of the junction is discordant with germline, which a read error may explain. The V call is TRBV7-3, the J call TRBJ1-2; no reliable D call. CDR1 SGHTA and CDR2 FQGTGA come from the germline V gene. The CDR3 runs 12 residues. The CDR3 loop reads CASSSPPGKTVF. The CDR3 DNA reads as TGTGCCAGCAGCTCCCCCCCCGGTAAAACGGTATTC.

CDR3 DNA sequence: TGTGCCAGCAGCGTGTCCGGGACTGGCTCCTACGAGCAGTACTTC. It codes for CASSVSGTGSYEQYF. The chain has TRBV9 and TRBJ2-7, with a weak D call TRBD2 (6 bases). Germline V gene data show CDR1 as SGDLS and CDR2 as YYNGEE. V was pared by 2 bases and J by 0 bases, with 12 bases between. The CDR3 is 15 amino acids.

The chain has TRBV3-1 (or the pseudogene TRBV3-2) and TRBJ2-5; possibly TRBD2 for D (5 bases). The CDR3 loop spans 16 amino acids. Trimming pared 2 bases from V and 6 bases from J, leaving 19 bases between. The germline V gene encodes CDR1 LGHDT and CDR2 YNNKEL (reference sequence). CDR3 sequence reads: CASSQLAAGSGKTQYF. CDR3 DNA sequence: TGTGCCAGCAGCCAACTAGCTGCGGGTTCCGGAAAGACCCAGTACTTC.

This chain joins TRBV6-2 or TRBV6-3 and TRBJ1-5; 7 nucleotides agree with TRBD1. The germline V gene encodes CDR1 MNHEY and CDR2 SVGEGT. This CDR3 has 14 amino acids. Trimming at V came to 1 base and at J to 4 bases, leaving 1 base not matched to a gene. The CDR3 protein is CASSYYRGNQPQHF. The CDR3 DNA reads TGTGCCAGCAGTTACTACAGGGGTAATCAGCCCCAGCATTTT.

This rearrangement joins TRBV28 to TRBJ1-3; tentative D call: TRBD1 (6 bases). From germline, CDR1 is MDHEN and CDR2 SYDVKM. The CDR3 is 14 amino acids. Trimming shortened V by 8 bases and J by 4 bases, and 15 bases separated the two germline ends. The CDR3 spells CASSETGRGNTIYF. In DNA, the CDR3 is TGTGCCAGCTCCGAAACAGGGCGAGGAAACACCATATATTTT.

The rearrangement uses TRBV7-2 and TRBJ1-3; D possibly corresponds to TRBD1 (5 bases). The germline CDR1 and CDR2 sequences are SGHTA and FQGNSA. Trimming removed 1 base at V and 2 bases at J, with 12 bases between. CDR3 length equals 16 residues. CDR3 in amino acids: CASSLVFRGAGNTIYF. CDR3 DNA: TGTGCCAGCAGCTTAGTATTTAGGGGCGCTGGAAACACCATATATTTT.

The gene calls are TRBV7-9 and TRBJ1-6, with D perhaps TRBD1 (6 bases). Looked up from germline, CDR1 is SEHNR and CDR2 is FQNEAQ (reference sequence). The V and J ends lost 5 bases and 5 bases respectively, with 13 bases between them. The CDR3 has 15 amino acids. CDR3 loop: CASSALQGNNSPLHF. CDR3 sequence (DNA): TGTGCCAGCAGCGCATTACAGGGAAATAATTCACCCCTCCACTTT.

The rearrangement uses TRBV28 and TRBJ2-1, with 11 bases that match TRBD2. V dropped 6 bases and J dropped 3; count of bases not matched to a gene: 10. This CDR3 is built from 17 residues. Germline assignment: CDR1 MDHEN and CDR2 SYDVKM. DNA of the CDR3: TGTGCCAGCAGCCTGCCGGGACTAGCGGCATACTACAATGAGCAGTTCTTC. Translating gives CASSLPGLAAYYNEQFF. The full variable domain, completed using reference TRBV28 and TRBJ2-1, is DVKVTQSSRYLVKRTGEKVFLECVQDMDHENMFWYRQDPGLGLRLIYFSYDVKMKEKGDIPEGYSVSREKKERFSLILESASTNQTSMYLCASSLPGLAAYYNEQFFGPGTRLTVL.

V usage is TRBV6-5 and J usage is TRBJ1-2; D is perhaps TRBD1 (6 bases). The ends were cut back, 0 bases at V and 4 bases at J, with 12 bases in the middle. The CDR3 sequence is 15 residues long. The germline gives CDR1 MNHEY, CDR2 SVGAGI. The CDR3 DNA reads TGTGCCAGCAGTTACTCCCGACAGGTTCTCTATGGCTACACCTTC. Its translation: CASSYSRQVLYGYTF.

The chain couples TRBV5-1 to TRBJ2-1; 8 bases align to TRBD2. CDR3 length: 17 residues. Trimming at V came to 4 bases and at J to 3 bases, leaving 12 bases not matched to a gene. In germline, CDR1 is SGHRS, CDR2 YFSETQ. The CDR3 reads CASSPRTSSGVYNEQFF. CDR3 coding DNA: TGCGCCAGCAGCCCCCGGACTAGCTCAGGTGTCTACAATGAGCAGTTCTTC.

This chain joins TRBV6-4 and TRBJ1-2; 7 nucleotides agree with TRBD1. Germline loops: CDR1 MRHNA, CDR2 SNTAGT. The V and J ends lost 4 bases and 5 bases, in that order; junction bases with no gene match: 10. The CDR3 totals 15 residues. The CDR3 loop reads CASSAVPGQQYGYTF. DNA for the CDR3: TGTGCCAGCAGTGCCGTACCGGGACAGCAGTATGGCTACACCTTC.

Remarks on this clone: Other nucleotide sequences in the sample specify the same CDR3. The chain is built from TRBV5-6 and TRBJ1-1; D may be TRBD1 (6 bases). The V gene's germline CDR1 is SGHDT and CDR2 YYEEEE. The ends were cut back, 0 bases at V and 2 bases at J, with 8 bases in the middle. CDR3 length: 14 amino acids. The CDR3 DNA reads TGTGCCAGCAGCTTGGACAGGGTTAACACTGAAGCTTTCTTT. Encoded protein: CASSLDRVNTEAFF.

The genes are TRBV5-1 and TRBJ2-3; maybe TRBD2 (5 bases). This CDR3 contains 16 residues. V was clipped by 5 bases and J by 0 bases, with 16 bases between them. The V gene's germline CDR1 is SGHRS and CDR2 YFSETQ. The CDR3 bases are TGCGCCAGCAGTCCGACCTTAGCGCCTAGCACAGATACGCAGTATTTT. Residues: CASSPTLAPSTDTQYF.

The chain employs TRBV7-9 and TRBJ1-2; no reliable D call. This CDR3 region has 15 residues. V was clipped by 1 base and J by 1 base, with 10 bases between them. Looked up from germline, CDR1 is SEHNR and CDR2 is FQNEAQ (reference sequence). CDR3 DNA: TGTGCCAGCAGCTTAGGGAGGACTCTTAACTATGGCTACACCTTC. It translates to CASSLGRTLNYGYTF.

This sequence joins TRBV2 and TRBJ1-5; TRBD1 matches 12 bases. The trim removed 6 bases at V and 4 bases at J, leaving 1 base unmatched. This CDR3 comprises 14 residues. Germline V CDR1 and CDR2: SNHLY, FYNNEI. CDR3 in DNA: TGTGCCAGCAGGGGACAGGGGGCAAATCAGCCCCAGCATTTT. This sequence encodes CASRGQGANQPQHF.

V and J are TRBV25-1 and TRBJ1-2, with TRBD1 as a possible D gene (6 bases). Per germline, CDR1 MGHDK and CDR2 SYGVNS. The CDR3 contains 15 residues. With 7 bases removed from V and 7 bases from J, the gap between germline ends came to 22 bases. The CDR3 DNA sequence: TGTGCCAGCACCTCCGTGGGTGGGGGCGCAGGTGGCTACACCTTC. As protein: CASTSVGGGAGGYTF.

The chain is built from TRBV10-3 and TRBJ1-2, with D possibly TRBD1 on 6 matching bases. V lost 6 bases to trimming and J lost 2 bases, with 13 bases between them. This CDR3 has 14 residues. CDR1 ENHRY and CDR2 SYGVKD come from the germline V gene. The DNA for the CDR3 is TGTGCCATCAGCTTATCCAGGGGAAACTATGGCTACACCTTC. Amino acid sequence: CAISLSRGNYGYTF.

The count of this clone is one. V gene TRBV7-2 combines with J gene TRBJ2-6; D gene uncertain. Trimming shortened V by 5 bases and J by 1 base, and 9 bases separated the two germline ends. CDR3 length: 15 amino acids. Per the germline V gene, CDR1 is SGHTA and CDR2 is FQGNSA. The CDR3 loop reads CASSQQRSGANVLTF. The CDR3 nucleotides are TGTGCCAGCAGCCAGCAGCGATCTGGGGCCAACGTCCTGACTTTC.